This T cell receptor beta chain was captured by sequencing in a study of T cells in Graves' hyperthyroidism and ophthalmopathy. This CDR3 region has 16 residues. CDR1 is LGHDT, CDR2 YNNKEL, per germline (reference sequence). With 2 bases removed from V and 0 bases from J, the gap between germline ends came to 11 bases. RNA transcripts served as the template for amplifying TCR beta CDR3 regions. First-round RT-PCR targeting the TCR CDR3 was performed with the HTBI primer set. One entry per CDR3 protein, called by TCRdb with MiXCR from the multiplex PCR reads. The sample yields approximately 490,000 distinct CDR3 sequences, 22% seen once. This clonotype was detected a few times. Its specificity is unknown. Study-level findings and limits: By a 13 V-J model, ophthalmopathy was set apart from stable hyperthyroidism.

The source material was blood. The chain is built from TRBV3-1 and TRBJ1-3; weak D call: TRBD1 (5 bases). This sequence originates from a woman in her 70s with Graves' ophthalmopathy. CDR3 coding DNA: TGTGCCAGCAGCCAACTACAAGGGGCCTCTGGAAACACCATATATTTT. It codes for CASSQLQGASGNTIYF.